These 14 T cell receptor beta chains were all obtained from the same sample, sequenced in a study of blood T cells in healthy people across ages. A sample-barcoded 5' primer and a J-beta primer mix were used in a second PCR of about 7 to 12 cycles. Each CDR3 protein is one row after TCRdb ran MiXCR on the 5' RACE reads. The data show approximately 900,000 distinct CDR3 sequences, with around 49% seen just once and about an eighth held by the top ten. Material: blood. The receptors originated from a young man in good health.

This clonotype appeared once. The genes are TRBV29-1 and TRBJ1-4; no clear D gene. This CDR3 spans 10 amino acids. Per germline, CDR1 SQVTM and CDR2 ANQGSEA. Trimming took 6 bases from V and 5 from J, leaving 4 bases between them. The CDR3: CSVTNEKLFF. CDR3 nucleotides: TGCAGCGTCACAAATGAAAAACTGTTTTTT.

Written as DNA, the CDR3 is TGTGCCAGCAGCCAAGATTCGGTCGAAAATGAGCAGTTCTTC. Its translation: CASSQDSVENEQFF. The chain joins TRBV4-2 to TRBJ2-1; D ambiguous. V was pared by 0 bases and J by 7 bases, with 10 bases between. Looked up from germline, CDR1 is LGHNA and CDR2 is YNFKEQ. The CDR3 has 14 residues.

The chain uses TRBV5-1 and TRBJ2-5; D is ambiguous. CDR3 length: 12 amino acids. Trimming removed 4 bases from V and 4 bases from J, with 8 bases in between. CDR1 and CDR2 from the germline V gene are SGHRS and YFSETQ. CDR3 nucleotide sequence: TGCGCCAGCAGCAAAGCCCCAGAGACCCAGTACTTC. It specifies CASSKAPETQYF.

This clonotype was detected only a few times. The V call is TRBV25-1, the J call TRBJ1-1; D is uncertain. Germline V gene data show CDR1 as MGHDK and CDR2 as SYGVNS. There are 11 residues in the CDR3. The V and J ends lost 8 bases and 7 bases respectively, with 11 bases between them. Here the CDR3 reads CASVAGYEAFF. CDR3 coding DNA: TGTGCCAGCGTGGCGGGGTATGAAGCTTTCTTT.

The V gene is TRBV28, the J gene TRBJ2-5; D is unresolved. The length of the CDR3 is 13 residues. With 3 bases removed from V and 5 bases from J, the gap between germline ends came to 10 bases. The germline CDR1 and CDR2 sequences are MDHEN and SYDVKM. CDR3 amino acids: CASSFPGRETQYF. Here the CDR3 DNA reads TGTGCCAGCAGTTTTCCGGGCAGGGAGACCCAGTACTTC.

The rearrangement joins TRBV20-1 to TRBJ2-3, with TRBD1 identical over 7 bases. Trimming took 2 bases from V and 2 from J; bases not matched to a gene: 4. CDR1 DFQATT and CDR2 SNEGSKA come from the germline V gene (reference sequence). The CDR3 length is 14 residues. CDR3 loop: CSARSGTVTDTQYF. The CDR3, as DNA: TGCAGTGCTAGATCCGGGACAGTCACAGATACGCAGTATTTT.

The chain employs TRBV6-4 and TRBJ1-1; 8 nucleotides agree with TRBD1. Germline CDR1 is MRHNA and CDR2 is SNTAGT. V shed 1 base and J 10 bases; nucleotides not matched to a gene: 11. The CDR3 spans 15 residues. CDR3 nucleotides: TGTGCCAGCAGTGACTTAGACAGGGGAGGGATACGAGCTTTCTTT. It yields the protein CASSDLDRGGIRAFF.

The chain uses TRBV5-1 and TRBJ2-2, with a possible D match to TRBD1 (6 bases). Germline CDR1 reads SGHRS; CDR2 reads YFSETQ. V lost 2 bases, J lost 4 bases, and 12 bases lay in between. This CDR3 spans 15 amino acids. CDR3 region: CASSLSGARTGELFF. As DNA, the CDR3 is TGCGCCAGCAGCTTATCAGGGGCGCGCACCGGGGAGCTGTTTTTT.

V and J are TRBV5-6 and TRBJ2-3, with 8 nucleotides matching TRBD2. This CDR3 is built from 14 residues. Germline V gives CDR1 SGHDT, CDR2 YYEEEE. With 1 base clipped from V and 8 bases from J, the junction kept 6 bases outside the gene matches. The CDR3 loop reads CASSLKTSGTTQYF. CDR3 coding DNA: TGTGCCAGCAGCTTGAAAACTAGCGGAACTACGCAGTATTTT.

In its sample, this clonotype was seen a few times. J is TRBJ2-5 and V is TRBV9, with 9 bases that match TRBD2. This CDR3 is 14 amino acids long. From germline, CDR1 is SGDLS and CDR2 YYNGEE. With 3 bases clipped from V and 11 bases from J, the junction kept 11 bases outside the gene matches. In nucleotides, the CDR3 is TGTGCCAGCAGCGGCTTAAGTAGCGGGGGCGGGCAGTACTTC. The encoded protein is CASSGLSSGGGQYF.

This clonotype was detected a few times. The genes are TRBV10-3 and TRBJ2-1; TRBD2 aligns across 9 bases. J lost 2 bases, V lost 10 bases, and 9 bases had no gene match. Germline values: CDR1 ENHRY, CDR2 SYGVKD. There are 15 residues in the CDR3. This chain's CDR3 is CARDPGTSPYNEQFF. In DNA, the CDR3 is TGTGCCAGGGACCCCGGGACTAGCCCCTACAATGAGCAGTTCTTC.

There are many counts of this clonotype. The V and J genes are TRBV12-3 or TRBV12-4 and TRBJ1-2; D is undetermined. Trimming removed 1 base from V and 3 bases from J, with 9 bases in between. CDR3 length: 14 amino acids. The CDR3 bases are TGTGCCAGCAGTTTAGGGCAGCCATACTATGGCTACACCTTC. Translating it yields CASSLGQPYYGYTF.

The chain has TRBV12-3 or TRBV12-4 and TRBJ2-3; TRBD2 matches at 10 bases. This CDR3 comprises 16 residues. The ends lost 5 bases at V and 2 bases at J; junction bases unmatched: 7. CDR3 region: CASSPLAGTSTDTQYF. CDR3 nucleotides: TGTGCCAGCAGTCCACTAGCGGGGACCTCCACAGATACGCAGTATTTT.

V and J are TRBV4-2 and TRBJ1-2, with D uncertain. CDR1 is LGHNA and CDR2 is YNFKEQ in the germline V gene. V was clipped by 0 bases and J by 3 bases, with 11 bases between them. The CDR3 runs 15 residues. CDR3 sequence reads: CASSQDRQADYGYTF. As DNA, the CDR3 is TGTGCCAGCAGCCAAGATCGGCAGGCTGACTATGGCTACACCTTC.